Below, 24 T cell receptor beta chains from the same sample are listed, as sequenced in a study of T cells in Graves' hyperthyroidism and ophthalmopathy. The TCR beta CDR3 regions underwent amplification using RNA transcripts as the source. HTBI primers were employed in a first-round RT-PCR of the TCR CDR3. MiXCR, run by TCRdb on the multiplex PCR reads, gives a single entry per CDR3 protein. Here the sample spans a few hundred thousand distinct CDR3 sequences, 15% being singletons. Sequences were obtained from blood. The receptors originated from a woman between 25 and 40 years old with Graves' hyperthyroidism.

This clonotype has ten or more counts. The CDR3 region is CAWSERDNSPLHF. CDR3 sequence (DNA): TGTGCCTGGAGTGAACGGGATAATTCACCCCTCCACTTT. The chain combines TRBV30 with TRBJ1-6; D is ambiguous. Germline CDR1 and CDR2: GTSNPN and SVGIG (reference sequence). V gave up 1 base and J gave up 5 bases, with 6 bases separating them. This CDR3 is 13 amino acids long.

To note about this clonotype: This sequence may be a read error, since a much larger clone differs from it by one base. This sequence joins TRBV27 and TRBJ2-4; TRBD2 agrees at 7 bases. The CDR3 extends over 15 amino acids. Germline-derived CDR1 and CDR2 are MNHEY and SMNVEV (reference sequence). With 6 bases clipped from V and 2 bases from J, the junction kept 7 bases outside the gene matches. The CDR3 DNA is TGTGCCAGCAGAGACCTGGGACTAACCAAAAACATTCAGTACTTC. Amino acid sequence: CASRDLGLTKNIQYF.

This clonotype was seen at least ten times. The rearrangement links TRBV20-1 to TRBJ2-3; 7 positions agree with TRBD1. From germline, CDR1 is DFQATT and CDR2 SNEGSKA (reference sequence). There are 14 residues in the CDR3. With V trimmed by 5 bases and J by 5 bases, 10 bases remained unmatched. In DNA form, the CDR3 reads TGCAGTGCTCCTCCGACAGGGCTAGGAGATACGCAGTATTTT. Encoded protein: CSAPPTGLGDTQYF.

The rearrangement joins TRBV6-7 to TRBJ1-1, with D perhaps TRBD1 (6 bases). TRBV6-7 qualifies as an ORF whose function is uncertain. V shed 7 bases and J shed 8 bases, with 26 bases lying between them. The CDR3 extends over 16 amino acids. Here the CDR3 DNA reads TGTGCCAGCATGGGACTTTTTATAGCGAGGGGGAGAGAAGCTTTCTTT. Amino acids: CASMGLFIARGREAFF.

This clonotype was recorded at least ten times. The chain joins TRBV2 to TRBJ1-2; D uncertain. Germline CDR1 is SNHLY and CDR2 is FYNNEI. Trimming shortened V by 4 bases and J by 4 bases, and 4 bases separated the two germline ends. The CDR3 is 11 amino acids. The CDR3 DNA follows: TGTGCCAGCAGTGTGAGCTATGGCTACACCTTC. This gives the protein CASSVSYGYTF.

This clonotype is a singleton in its sample. The chain recombines TRBV14 with TRBJ2-7; 10 bases fit TRBD2. The V gene's germline CDR1 is SGHDN and CDR2 FVKESK. Trimming cost V 0 bases and J 0 bases; bases outside gene matches: 8. This CDR3 has 18 residues. CDR3 sequence: CASSQDWSAGGPSYEQYF. The CDR3, as DNA: TGTGCCAGCAGCCAAGACTGGTCAGCGGGAGGGCCCTCCTACGAGCAGTACTTC.

This clonotype was picked up many times. The chain is built from TRBV12-3 or TRBV12-4 and TRBJ1-4; D is undetermined. Trimming pared 6 bases from V and 0 bases from J, leaving 8 bases between. The CDR3 extends over 14 amino acids. In DNA, the CDR3 is TGTGCCAGCAGCGACTTCTCAACTAATGAAAAACTGTTTTTT. Protein: CASSDFSTNEKLFF.

This clonotype has ten or more counts. V and J are TRBV3-1 and TRBJ1-1; no reliable D call. V lost 7 bases to trimming and J lost 1 base, with 10 bases between them. CDR3 length: 13 residues. The germline gives CDR1 LGHDT, CDR2 YNNKEL (reference sequence). DNA of the CDR3: TGTGCCAGCACCGACCTGGGGAACACTGAAGCTTTCTTT. This gives the protein CASTDLGNTEAFF.

This sequence joins TRBV19 and TRBJ1-1, with TRBD1 identical over 9 bases. The junction had 4 bases not matched to a gene; V was cut back by 5 bases and J by 6 bases. CDR1 and CDR2 (germline): LNHDA, SQIVND (reference sequence). This CDR3 comprises 13 residues. CDR3 DNA sequence: TGTGCCAGTAGTGGACAGGGGTTGGCTGAAGCTTTCTTT. Translating gives CASSGQGLAEAFF.

This clonotype was counted a few times. The chain is built from TRBV5-1 and TRBJ2-2; 8 bases fit TRBD2. V dropped 2 bases and J dropped 5; count of bases not matched to a gene: 8. CDR3 size: 16 residues. CDR1 and CDR2 (germline): SGHRS, YFSETQ. The CDR3 nucleotides read TGCGCCAGCAGCTTAAGGCTAGCGGGTCAGACCGGGGAGCTGTTTTTT. This encodes CASSLRLAGQTGELFF.

This clonotype was seen only a few times. A much more abundant neighbour one base away suggests this may be a read error. The rearrangement links TRBV20-1 to TRBJ2-3, with a weak D call TRBD2 (6 bases). Germline V gene data show CDR1 as DFQATT and CDR2 as SNEGSKA (reference sequence). The CDR3 has 17 residues. Trimming cost V 0 bases and J 2 bases, with 18 bases left between them. The CDR3 protein is CSARDLTSRGDTDTQYF. The CDR3 DNA follows: TGCAGTGCTAGAGATCTGACTAGTCGCGGTGACACAGATACGCAGTATTTT.

This clonotype has at least ten counts. This chain links TRBV5-1 with TRBJ1-5; the match to TRBD1 covers 11 bases. The CDR3 sequence is 15 residues long. CDR1 SGHRS and CDR2 YFSETQ come from the germline V gene. V shed 0 bases, J shed 7 bases, and the junction held 3 bases outside the gene matches. The CDR3, as DNA: TGCGCCAGCAGCTTGGAAGGGACAGGGGGGCAGCCCCAGCATTTT. Its protein product is CASSLEGTGGQPQHF.

The chain uses TRBV5-1 and TRBJ2-1, with 11 bases matching TRBD2. The CDR3 is made up of 16 amino acids. V shed 0 bases and J 7 bases; nucleotides not matched to a gene: 6. Germline CDR1 is SGHRS and CDR2 is YFSETQ. The CDR3 reads CASSLVSGRAANEQFF. The DNA for the CDR3 is TGCGCCAGCAGCTTGGTTAGCGGGAGGGCCGCGAATGAGCAGTTCTTC.

The rearrangement uses TRBV4-1 and TRBJ2-3; weak D call: TRBD2 (6 bases). Trimming pared 6 bases from V and 0 bases from J, leaving 13 bases between. CDR1 and CDR2 (germline): MGHRA, YSYEKL. The CDR3 spans 15 residues. This CDR3 is CASSRDSISTDTQYF. The CDR3 nucleotides are TGCGCCAGCAGTCGGGACTCCATTAGCACAGATACGCAGTATTTT.

This clonotype has a handful of counts. This chain connects TRBV6-1 to TRBJ1-2; perhaps TRBD1 as D (6 bases). V lost 5 bases to trimming and J lost 8 bases, with 15 bases between them. CDR1 and CDR2 (germline): MNHNS, SASEGT. The CDR3 covers 13 residues. CDR3 in amino acids: CASSRTQGIGYTF. Written as DNA, the CDR3 is TGTGCCAGCAGTCGTACACAGGGTATCGGCTACACCTTC.

This clonotype has a count of ten or more. The gene calls are TRBV11-2 and TRBJ2-1; 7 nucleotides line up with TRBD2. Germline V gene data show CDR1 as SGHAT and CDR2 as FQNNGV. This CDR3 spans 15 amino acids. V lost 5 bases and J lost 7; bases outside the gene matches: 11. CDR3 in DNA: TGTGCCAGCAGCCCAGGGACGGGAGGCTGGAATGAGCAGTTCTTC. It yields the protein CASSPGTGGWNEQFF.

This clonotype was counted ten times or more. The CDR3: CASSYRSLNEQYF. The CDR3 DNA reads as TGTGCCAGCAGTTACCGTTCCCTAAACGAGCAGTACTTC. The chain couples TRBV6-6 to TRBJ2-7; no clear D. Trimming took 2 bases from V and 5 from J, leaving 10 bases between them. This CDR3 contains 13 residues. Germline CDR1 MNHNY, CDR2 SVGAGI (reference sequence).

This clonotype was seen many times. The J gene is TRBJ2-3, the V gene TRBV2; 8 nucleotides agree with TRBD2. The CDR3 is made up of 15 amino acids. With 6 bases clipped from V and 4 bases from J, the junction kept 9 bases outside the gene matches. The germline V gene encodes CDR1 SNHLY and CDR2 FYNNEI. The CDR3 spells CASSHPGLEADTQYF. The DNA of the CDR3 is TGTGCCAGCAGCCATCCGGGACTAGAGGCAGATACGCAGTATTTT.

The genes are TRBV9 and TRBJ2-3, with D unclear. Per germline, CDR1 SGDLS and CDR2 YYNGEE. Trimming shortened V by 1 base and J by 7 bases, and 16 bases separated the two germline ends. There are 15 residues in the CDR3. The DNA for the CDR3 is TGTGCCAGCAGCGTAAGTTCAGAAAGGATTCATACGCAGTATTTT. It codes for CASSVSSERIHTQYF.

This sequence joins TRBV2 and TRBJ1-2, with 9 bases aligning to TRBD1. With 11 bases clipped from V and 7 bases from J, the junction kept 14 bases outside the gene matches. Germline V CDR1 and CDR2: SNHLY, FYNNEI. This CDR3 spans 14 amino acids. CDR3 amino acids: CAGAVGQGFVGYTF. CDR3 nucleotide sequence: TGTGCCGGAGCAGTGGGACAGGGATTTGTTGGCTACACCTTC.

Comment on this clonotype: This may come from a read error, since a much larger clone is one base off. The rearrangement links TRBV28 to TRBJ1-1, with 8 bases fitting TRBD1. With V trimmed by 8 bases and J by 1 base, 6 bases remained unmatched. Germline loops: CDR1 MDHEN, CDR2 SYDVKM. The CDR3 length is 14 residues. The CDR3 loop reads CASEQGGSNTEAFF. The CDR3 DNA follows: TGTGCCAGCGAACAGGGGGGATCGAACACTGAAGCTTTCTTT.

Details on this clonotype: A single base separates this from a much larger clone, so it may be a read error. The conserved phenylalanine or tryptophan is not found at the CDR3 terminus, so this likely reflects a read error. V is TRBV18 and J is TRBJ2-7; D is perhaps TRBD1 or TRBD2 (5 bases each). The CDR3 loop spans 13 amino acids. V lost 6 bases, J lost 2 bases, and 11 bases lay in between. CDR1 is KGHSH, CDR2 LQKENI, per germline. CDR3 sequence reads: CASSLGPTYEQYL. CDR3 in DNA: TGTGCCAGCTCTCTGGGACCAACCTACGAGCAGTACCTC.

In this sample, this clonotype turned up many times. The V call is TRBV7-8, the J call TRBJ2-3; D gene uncertain. The V and J ends lost 6 bases and 6 bases respectively, with 10 bases between them. Germline V gene lookup returns CDR1 SGHVS and CDR2 FQNEAQ. CDR3 length: 12 residues. CDR3 DNA: TGTGCCAGCAGGGATGGGTGGGATACGCAGTATTTT. Amino acids: CASRDGWDTQYF.

In regard to this clonotype: A much larger clone differs by one base, so this may be a read error. V is TRBV12-3 or TRBV12-4 and J is TRBJ2-1; 13 bases line up with TRBD2. V lost 8 bases, J lost 7 bases, and 8 bases stayed unmatched. The CDR3 loop spans 15 amino acids. The CDR3: CASGWTSGSLNEQFF. The CDR3, as DNA: TGTGCCAGCGGATGGACTAGCGGGAGTTTAAATGAGCAGTTCTTC.